Below, 13 T cell receptor beta chains from the same sample are listed, as sequenced in a study of T cells after yellow fever vaccination. One entry per CDR3 protein results from TCRdb running MiXCR on the 5' RACE reads. The profile covers 250,000 to 400,000 distinct CDR3 sequences, with 4.1% appearing a single time and around 24% taken by the ten largest. This material consisted of PBMCs, taken 5 days after the yellow fever booster vaccination. These receptors were taken from a man between 18 and 29 years old who received the YFV17D yellow fever vaccine.

This clonotype was observed at least ten times. V and J are TRBV20-1 and TRBJ1-2; perhaps TRBD1 as D (6 bases). This CDR3 region has 13 residues. V was clipped by 0 bases and J by 7 bases, with 12 bases between them. Germline CDR1 DFQATT, CDR2 SNEGSKA (reference sequence). The CDR3 here is CSARDGTSGGYTF. The CDR3 coding sequence is TGCAGTGCTAGAGATGGGACATCGGGTGGCTACACCTTC.

This clonotype came up a few times. This chain connects TRBV7-2 to TRBJ2-5; TRBD1 aligns across 8 bases. Trimming at V came to 5 bases and at J to 5 bases, leaving 7 bases not matched to a gene. The CDR3 totals 14 residues. Germline values: CDR1 SGHTA, CDR2 FQGNSA. CDR3 region: CASSPDRGWETQYF. Here the CDR3 DNA reads TGTGCCAGCAGCCCAGACAGGGGTTGGGAGACCCAGTACTTC. The full variable domain, in which reference TRBV7-2 and TRBJ2-5 provide the parts outside the CDR3, is GAGVSQSPSNKVTEKGKDVELRCDPISGHTALYWYRQSLGQGLEFLIYFQGNSAPDKSGLPSDRFSAERTGGSVSTLTIQRTQQEDSAVYLCASSPDRGWETQYFGPGTRLLVL.

CDR3 nucleotide sequence: TGCGCCAGCAGCCAAGATTGGGGGGGGGCCCCAGATACGCAGTATTTT. This translates into CASSQDWGGAPDTQYF. The chain has TRBV4-3 and TRBJ2-3; tentatively, D is TRBD2 (7 bases). Germline loops: CDR1 LGHNA, CDR2 YSLEER. V lost 0 bases and J lost 4, with 14 bases in between. The CDR3 loop spans 16 amino acids.

This clonotype was found a few times. Germline and junction disagree at one end, which may indicate a read error. J is TRBJ2-2 and V is TRBV7-7; unclear D gene. Germline V gene lookup returns CDR1 SSHAT and CDR2 FNYEAQ (reference sequence). CDR3 length: 13 residues. CDR3 sequence: CASSVGWPGELFF. CDR3 in DNA: TGTGCTAGCAGTGTCGGTTGGCCCGGGGAGCTGTTTTTT.

A word on this clonotype: This may be a read error: a much more frequent sequence differs by one nucleotide. The genes are TRBV5-1 and TRBJ2-1, with 8 bases aligning to TRBD2. CDR1 and CDR2 (germline): SGHRS, YFSETQ. This CDR3 is 14 amino acids long. The J segment lost 8 bases and the V segment lost 2 bases, leaving 6 bases of the junction unmatched. CDR3 protein: CASSLLAADDEQFF. The CDR3 region has the DNA TGCGCCAGCAGCTTACTAGCGGCGGACGATGAGCAGTTCTTC.

A note on this clonotype: Compared with germline, one end of the junction differs, possibly owing to a read error. The chain's CDR3 is CASSPGRGYQETQYF. The CDR3 bases are TGTGCCAGCTCACCGGGCAGGGGATACCAGGAGACCCAGTACTTC. This sequence joins TRBV18 and TRBJ2-5, with D possibly TRBD1 on 6 matching bases. The germline CDR1 and CDR2 sequences are KGHSH and LQKENI. CDR3 length: 15 residues. The full variable domain, completed using reference TRBV18 and TRBJ2-5, is NAGVMQNPRHLVRRRGQEARLRCSPMKGHSHVYWYRQLPEEGLKFMVYLQKENIIDESGMPKERFSAEFPKEGPSILRIQQVVRGDSAAYFCASSPGRGYQETQYFGPGTRLLVL.

The V call is TRBV12-3 or TRBV12-4, the J call TRBJ1-2; a possible D gene is TRBD1 (5 bases). Trimming took off 6 bases at V and 8 bases at J, with 13 bases between the two ends. The CDR3 consists of 12 residues. CDR3 sequence reads: CASSSTGPGYTF. The CDR3 bases are TGTGCCAGCAGCTCAACAGGCCCCGGCTACACCTTC.

The chain employs TRBV6-6 and TRBJ1-5; D is undetermined. The CDR3 is 14 amino acids. The V gene lost 2 bases and the J gene lost 7 bases, with 12 bases spanning the gap. Looked up from germline, CDR1 is MNHNY and CDR2 is SVGAGI (reference sequence). The CDR3, as DNA: TGTGCCAGCAGTTACCCCGGGAAGGGCCAGCCCCAGCATTTT. Translating gives CASSYPGKGQPQHF.

The chain has TRBV2 and TRBJ2-5; D is unresolved. V lost 0 bases to trimming and J lost 5 bases, with 4 bases between them. The CDR3 is 12 residues long. Germline CDR1 reads SNHLY; CDR2 reads FYNNEI. The CDR3 loop is CASSEAWETQYF. The CDR3 DNA follows: TGTGCCAGCAGTGAAGCTTGGGAGACCCAGTACTTC.

This clonotype was seen ten or more times. This chain joins TRBV20-1 and TRBJ2-1, with D perhaps being TRBD1 or TRBD2 (6 bases each). The CDR3 runs 14 residues. V lost 0 bases to trimming and J lost 9 bases, with 15 bases between them. Per the germline V gene, CDR1 is DFQATT and CDR2 is SNEGSKA (reference sequence). The CDR3 reads CSAREVTGAGEQFF. In nucleotides, the CDR3 is TGCAGTGCTAGAGAAGTAACGGGGGCCGGTGAGCAGTTCTTC.

This clonotype was found many times. This chain uses TRBV7-8 with TRBJ2-2; D is unclear. Germline V gene data show CDR1 as SGHVS and CDR2 as FQNEAQ. The CDR3 runs 14 residues. V shed 5 bases and J shed 5 bases, with 12 bases lying between them. The CDR3 loop is CASSRNLRTGELFF. In nucleotides, the CDR3 is TGTGCCAGCAGCCGGAACTTGAGGACCGGGGAGCTGTTTTTT.

This clonotype was picked up many times. The gene calls are TRBV15 and TRBJ1-4, with 8 positions matching TRBD1. Germline lookup yields CDR1 LNHNV and CDR2 YYDKDF (reference sequence). This CDR3 is 13 amino acids long. The V segment lost 5 bases and the J segment 8 bases; nucleotides outside the gene matches: 4. The CDR3 region has the DNA TGTGCCACCAGCGGACAGGGTTGGGAAAAACTGTTTTTT. As protein: CATSGQGWEKLFF.

This clonotype was picked up many times. V is TRBV5-1 and J is TRBJ2-1; TRBD2 might be the D (5 bases). Trimming took 0 bases from V and 6 from J, leaving 10 bases between them. The CDR3 is 14 residues long. The germline CDR1 and CDR2 sequences are SGHRS and YFSETQ. Written as DNA, the CDR3 is TGCGCCAGCAGCTTGGGTCGGGGAACCAATGAGCAGTTCTTC. Protein sequence: CASSLGRGTNEQFF. Based on the CDR3 plus reference TRBV5-1 and TRBJ2-1, the full variable domain is KAGVTQTPRYLIKTRGQQVTLSCSPISGHRSVSWYQQTPGQGLQFLFEYFSETQRNKGNFPGRFSGRQFSNSRSEMNVSTLELGDSALYLCASSLGRGTNEQFFGPGTRLTVL.